This T cell receptor beta chain was recovered during a study of CD8 T cells in ankylosing spondylitis. The CDR3 is made up of 18 amino acids. The V segment lost 1 base and the J segment 6 bases; nucleotides outside the gene matches: 13. Germline CDR1 DFQATT, CDR2 SNEGSKA (reference sequence). Study outcomes and limitations: With a CD8+ phenotype, disease-linked clones were relatively rare in peripheral blood. Clones tied to disease were said to be significantly enriched in matched ankylosing spondylitis synovial fluid. Blood from ankylosing spondylitis patients appeared to carry a characteristic roughly 8-variant TCR beta motif.

Note on this clonotype: Antigen: not known.

TCRdb re-derived calls from the 5' RACE reads in MiXCR, one entry per CDR3 protein. The table includes about 220,000 distinct CDR3 sequences, around a quarter detected once. The clonotype comes from a male donor with ankylosing spondylitis or in good health (not recorded which). The specimen was blood, either unsorted or a sorted T cell fraction (not recorded which). The chain links TRBV20-1 to TRBJ2-3, with 13 nucleotides matching TRBD2. The CDR3 DNA follows: TGCAGTGCTAGAGGGACTAGCGGGAGTTTCAGCATTTTGGATACGCAGTATTTT. It encodes CSARGTSGSFSILDTQYF.